These 25 T cell receptor beta chains share one sample of origin, sequenced in a study of T cell repertoires in cytomegalovirus infection. The antigens for these receptors are not known. Each CDR3 protein is one row after TCRdb ran MiXCR on the reads. The sample contains approximately 220,000 distinct CDR3 sequences, around 40% of which appear only once. Sample: CD8+ T cells from cultured PBMCs, taken from culture after CMV antigen stimulation. Source of these receptors: a human donor in good health (CMV status not recorded). Some clones in this sample may be carry-over from other donors' samples.

Only a few counts were recorded for this clonotype. The CDR3 spells CSARDRLAGAEQYF. CDR3 DNA sequence: TGCAGTGCTAGAGATCGACTAGCGGGAGCCGAGCAGTACTTC. This chain links TRBV20-1 with TRBJ2-7; 12 nucleotides match TRBD2. Germline loops: CDR1 DFQATT, CDR2 SNEGSKA (reference sequence). The J segment lost 6 bases and the V segment lost 0 bases, leaving 3 bases of the junction unmatched. The CDR3 runs to 14 residues.

This chain joins TRBV28 and TRBJ2-7, with a possible D match to TRBD2 (5 bases). Trimming left V 3 bases short and J 2 bases short, with 14 bases between. The CDR3 is 15 amino acids. Germline V gene sequence: CDR1 MDHEN, CDR2 SYDVKM. CDR3 sequence reads: CASSLERKRTYEQYF. The CDR3 DNA is TGTGCCAGCAGTTTGGAGCGGAAGAGGACCTACGAGCAGTACTTC.

CDR3 sequence (DNA): TGCAGCGTTGAAGATCTCCCCCAGGGTAACACTGAAGCTTTCTTT. Amino acid sequence: CSVEDLPQGNTEAFF. This chain uses TRBV29-1 with TRBJ1-1; D is perhaps TRBD1 (5 bases). The V gene's germline CDR1 is SQVTM and CDR2 ANQGSEA. Between the trimmed V and J ends, which lost 0 bases and 2 bases, there was a span of 13 bases. The CDR3 has 15 amino acids. The full variable domain, with the rest looked up from reference TRBV29-1 and TRBJ1-1, is SAVISQKPSRDICQRGTSLTIQCQVDSQVTMMFWYRQQPGQSLTLIATANQGSEATYESGFVIDKFPISRPNLTFSTLTVSNMSPEDSSIYLCSVEDLPQGNTEAFFGQGTRLTVV.

V gene TRBV6-2 or TRBV6-3 combines with J gene TRBJ2-1; 10 bases line up with TRBD2. J was trimmed by 4 bases and V by 5 bases; bases with no gene match: 5. Per the germline V gene, CDR1 is MNHEY and CDR2 is SVGEGT. The CDR3 loop spans 15 amino acids. The CDR3 spells CASSAGLAVYNEQFF. The CDR3 DNA reads as TGTGCCAGCAGTGCAGGACTAGCGGTTTACAATGAGCAGTTCTTC.

The chain joins TRBV14 to TRBJ2-3, with D perhaps matching TRBD2 (6 bases). The ends were cut back, 1 base at V and 7 bases at J, with 24 bases in the middle. Germline V lookup: CDR1 SGHDN, CDR2 FVKESK. This CDR3 contains 18 residues. CDR3 nucleotides: TGTGCCAGCAGCCAAGGAAGGGCCCCAAGCGGGCGGGCTAATACGCAGTATTTT. It is translated as CASSQGRAPSGRANTQYF.

The J gene is TRBJ2-1, the V gene TRBV28; D gene uncertain. This CDR3 spans 15 amino acids. V was shortened by 4 bases and J by 7 bases, with 17 bases between the two germline ends. Germline loops: CDR1 MDHEN, CDR2 SYDVKM. In DNA form, the CDR3 reads TGTGCCAGCAGTTCCCTTACCGGAGTAAGTAATGAGCAGTTCTTC. This sequence encodes CASSSLTGVSNEQFF.

This clonotype was detected a few times. The genes are TRBV7-2 and TRBJ2-1; 8 bases are a match to TRBD1. The V and J ends lost 5 bases and 3 bases, in that order; junction bases with no gene match: 6. Per germline, CDR1 SGHTA and CDR2 FQGNSA. This CDR3 has 15 amino acids. The CDR3 loop reads CASSPRQGIYNEQFF. In DNA, the CDR3 is TGTGCCAGCAGCCCCCGACAGGGGATCTACAATGAGCAGTTCTTC.

V is TRBV11-2 and J is TRBJ2-1; perhaps TRBD2 as D (5 bases). The CDR3 totals 16 residues. In germline, CDR1 is SGHAT, CDR2 FQNNGV. V lost 1 base, J lost 3 bases, and 13 bases lay in between. The chain's CDR3 is CASSLGYKRDYNEQFF. The CDR3 coding sequence is TGTGCCAGCAGCTTAGGGTACAAACGGGACTACAATGAGCAGTTCTTC.

This clonotype was picked up a small number of times. The V and J genes are TRBV27 and TRBJ2-1, with 8 bases matching TRBD2. The germline CDR1 and CDR2 sequences are MNHEY and SMNVEV (reference sequence). CDR3 size: 16 residues. Trimming removed 3 bases from V and 4 bases from J; junction bases left unmatched: 8. The chain's CDR3 is CASSLGRGGRYNEQFF. The DNA for the CDR3 is TGTGCCAGCAGTTTGGGAAGGGGCGGGAGGTACAATGAGCAGTTCTTC.

V is TRBV7-9 and J is TRBJ2-1; 9 nucleotides align to TRBD2. CDR1 and CDR2 from the germline V gene are SEHNR and FQNEAQ (reference sequence). The CDR3 loop spans 15 amino acids. V lost 2 bases to trimming and J lost 4 bases; unmatched junction nucleotides: 3. The CDR3 spells CASSLSGRSYNEQFF. The CDR3 DNA reads TGTGCCAGCAGCTTAAGCGGGAGGTCTTACAATGAGCAGTTCTTC.

This chain links TRBV5-5 with TRBJ2-3; D may be TRBD1 (8 bases). The CDR3 has 17 amino acids. Germline V gene lookup returns CDR1 SGHKS and CDR2 YYEKEE (reference sequence). With 4 bases removed from V and 2 bases from J, the gap between germline ends came to 20 bases. CDR3 coding DNA: TGTGCCAGCAGCACCGACAGGGGAGGGGTGGCCACAGATACGCAGTATTTT. This gives the protein CASSTDRGGVATDTQYF. Supplemented by reference TRBV5-5 and TRBJ2-3, the full variable domain reads DAGVTQSPTHLIKTRGQQVTLRCSPISGHKSVSWYQQVLGQGPQFIFQYYEKEERGRGNFPDRFSARQFPNYSSELNVNALLLGDSALYLCASSTDRGGVATDTQYFGPGTRLTVL.

This chain uses TRBV27 with TRBJ1-2, with 10 bases lining up with TRBD1. The V gene end was trimmed by 3 bases and the J gene end by 4 bases; junction bases not matched to a gene: 5. CDR3 length: 15 amino acids. Germline CDR1 is MNHEY and CDR2 is SMNVEV (reference sequence). The CDR3 is CASSFDRGLFYGYTF. The CDR3 DNA sequence: TGTGCCAGCAGTTTCGACAGGGGGCTTTTCTATGGCTACACCTTC.

The V gene is TRBV28, the J gene TRBJ2-3; D is unclear. In germline, CDR1 is MDHEN, CDR2 SYDVKM. V lost 6 bases and J lost 0, with 16 bases in between. The CDR3 contains 16 residues. The chain's CDR3 is CASSSLRFASTDTQYF. CDR3 DNA sequence: TGTGCCAGCAGCTCCCTACGGTTCGCCAGCACAGATACGCAGTATTTT.

V gene TRBV19 combines with J gene TRBJ1-2; D is unresolved. Germline V gene sequence: CDR1 LNHDA, CDR2 SQIVND (reference sequence). The V end was cut by 7 bases, the J end by 8 bases, with 29 bases between. The CDR3 consists of 17 residues. CDR3 in amino acids: CASTRSLAELNVVGYTF. The CDR3 DNA sequence: TGTGCCAGTACCCGATCGCTCGCAGAACTAAACGTGGTCGGCTACACCTTC.

The chain is built from TRBV27 and TRBJ1-1; D is unclear. Germline CDR1 is MNHEY and CDR2 is SMNVEV (reference sequence). Trimming removed 6 bases at V and 2 bases at J, with 7 bases between. This CDR3 region has 12 residues. CDR3 DNA sequence: TGTGCCAGCAGCTTCCCCAACACTGAAGCTTTCTTT. Its translation: CASSFPNTEAFF.

This clonotype was detected only a few times. The chain links TRBV9 to TRBJ2-3, with TRBD2 matching 7 bases. Germline trimming cut 0 bases from V and 2 bases from J; bases unmatched to any gene: 6. Germline CDR1 reads SGDLS; CDR2 reads YYNGEE. The CDR3 totals 16 residues. CDR3 sequence reads: CASSVATGGYTDTQYF. The CDR3 nucleotides are TGTGCCAGCAGCGTAGCTACCGGGGGGTACACAGATACGCAGTATTTT.

In this sample, this clonotype turned up a few times. V is TRBV7-9 and J is TRBJ2-2, with D possibly matching TRBD2 (6 bases). CDR1 is SEHNR and CDR2 is FQNEAQ in the germline V gene (reference sequence). V lost 5 bases to trimming and J lost 3 bases, with 13 bases between them. This CDR3 is 15 amino acids long. Here the CDR3 reads CASSPPWGDTGELFF. The CDR3 nucleotides are TGTGCCAGCAGCCCTCCCTGGGGGGACACCGGGGAGCTGTTTTTT.

The J gene is TRBJ1-3, the V gene TRBV11-2, with D perhaps matching TRBD1 (6 bases). V was pared by 5 bases and J by 1 base, with 21 bases between. The CDR3 extends over 18 amino acids. Per germline, CDR1 SGHAT and CDR2 FQNNGV. The CDR3 here is CASSPTSSTGWSGNTIYF. The CDR3 DNA is TGTGCCAGCAGCCCAACGTCTTCGACAGGCTGGTCTGGAAACACCATATATTTT.

The rearrangement uses TRBV10-3 and TRBJ1-2; no clear D. CDR3 length: 14 residues. Trimming left V 2 bases short and J 7 bases short, with 14 bases between. Germline-derived CDR1 and CDR2 are ENHRY and SYGVKD. CDR3 nucleotides: TGTGCCATCAGTGAGGGCCCAGGCGGTGGTGGCTACACCTTC. Translating gives CAISEGPGGGGYTF.

This chain joins TRBV12-5 and TRBJ2-7; D gene ambiguous. Germline CDR1 LGHNT, CDR2 FRNRAP. The CDR3 length is 16 residues. Between the trimmed V and J ends, which lost 4 bases and 1 base, there was a span of 17 bases. The CDR3 loop reads CASGSGPRTASYEQYF. CDR3 DNA: TGTGCTAGTGGTTCAGGTCCCCGGACGGCTTCCTACGAGCAGTACTTC.

This rearrangement joins TRBV7-3 to TRBJ1-4, with a weak D call TRBD1 (5 bases). The CDR3 is 15 residues long. Germline V lookup: CDR1 SGHTA, CDR2 FQGTGA. V shed 8 bases and J shed 2 bases, with 15 bases lying between them. CDR3 sequence (DNA): TGTGCCAGCTCATCCGGGGGAGGGACTAATGAAAAACTGTTTTTT. Its protein is CASSSGGGTNEKLFF.

The sample holds many counts of this clonotype. The chain carries TRBV7-8 and TRBJ2-7; no firm D call. Deletions cut 1 base from V and 2 bases from J, with 12 bases between. Germline values: CDR1 SGHVS, CDR2 FQNEAQ. The CDR3 length is 15 residues. The CDR3 here is CASSLESGRAYEQYF. The CDR3 bases are TGTGCCAGCAGCTTAGAGTCAGGTAGGGCCTACGAGCAGTACTTC.

The J gene is TRBJ1-2, the V gene TRBV7-2; D call uncertain. Germline lookup yields CDR1 SGHTA and CDR2 FQGNSA. The CDR3 runs 12 residues. V was trimmed by 5 bases and J by 7 bases, leaving 11 bases between them. For the CDR3, the DNA is TGTGCCAGCAGCCCGCTTGCGACTGGCTACACCTTC. Translated: CASSPLATGYTF.

This clonotype was detected once. The chain has TRBV27 and TRBJ1-6; tentatively, D is TRBD1 (5 bases). Germline assignment: CDR1 MNHEY and CDR2 SMNVEV (reference sequence). There are 13 residues in the CDR3. Trimming took 0 bases from V and 11 from J, leaving 8 bases between them. In DNA, the CDR3 is TGTGCCAGCAGTTTATCGGCAGGGCCACCCCTCCACTTT. It translates to CASSLSAGPPLHF.

A few counts support this clonotype. The chain links TRBV28 to TRBJ2-1, with TRBD2 as a possible D gene (6 bases). Trimming stripped 9 bases from V and 0 bases from J, with 18 bases between. Per the germline V gene, CDR1 is MDHEN and CDR2 is SYDVKM. This CDR3 spans 16 amino acids. CDR3 DNA sequence: TGTGCCAGTGCCCAGCGGGTCCGGATCTCCTACAATGAGCAGTTCTTC. It yields the protein CASAQRVRISYNEQFF. The variable domain in full, completed from reference TRBV28 and TRBJ2-1, reads DVKVTQSSRYLVKRTGEKVFLECVQDMDHENMFWYRQDPGLGLRLIYFSYDVKMKEKGDIPEGYSVSREKKERFSLILESASTNQTSMYLCASAQRVRISYNEQFFGPGTRLTVL.